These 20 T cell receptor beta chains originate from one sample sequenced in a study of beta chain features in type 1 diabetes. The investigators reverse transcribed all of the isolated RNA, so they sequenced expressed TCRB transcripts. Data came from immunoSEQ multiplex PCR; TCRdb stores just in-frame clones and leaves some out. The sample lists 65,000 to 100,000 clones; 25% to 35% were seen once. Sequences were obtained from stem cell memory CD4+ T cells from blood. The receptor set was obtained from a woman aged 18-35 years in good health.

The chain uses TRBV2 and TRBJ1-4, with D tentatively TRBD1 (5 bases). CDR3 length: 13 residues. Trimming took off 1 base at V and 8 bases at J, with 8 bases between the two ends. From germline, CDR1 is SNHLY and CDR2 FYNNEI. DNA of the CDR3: TGTGCCAGCAGTGAAGGGGGGGAGGAAAAACTGTTTTTT. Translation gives CASSEGGEEKLFF.

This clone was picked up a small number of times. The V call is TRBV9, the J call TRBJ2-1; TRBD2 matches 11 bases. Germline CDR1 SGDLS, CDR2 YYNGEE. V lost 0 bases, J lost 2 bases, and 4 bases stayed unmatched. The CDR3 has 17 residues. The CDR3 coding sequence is TGTGCCAGCAGCGTAGGGGGTAGCGGGGGGGCCTACAATGAGCAGTTCTTC. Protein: CASSVGGSGGAYNEQFF.

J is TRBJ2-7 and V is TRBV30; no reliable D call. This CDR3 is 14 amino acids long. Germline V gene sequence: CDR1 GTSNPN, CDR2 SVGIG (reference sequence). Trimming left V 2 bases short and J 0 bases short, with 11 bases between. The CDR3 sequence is CAWSFTLSSYEQYF. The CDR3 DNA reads TGTGCCTGGAGTTTCACGTTGAGCTCCTACGAGCAGTACTTC.

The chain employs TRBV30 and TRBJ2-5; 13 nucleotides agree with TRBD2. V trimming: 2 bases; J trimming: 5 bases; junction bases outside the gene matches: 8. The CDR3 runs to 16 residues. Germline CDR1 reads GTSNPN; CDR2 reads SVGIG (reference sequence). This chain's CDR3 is CAWSKRTSGSVETQYF. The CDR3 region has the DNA TGTGCCTGGAGTAAGAGGACTAGCGGGAGTGTGGAGACCCAGTACTTC.

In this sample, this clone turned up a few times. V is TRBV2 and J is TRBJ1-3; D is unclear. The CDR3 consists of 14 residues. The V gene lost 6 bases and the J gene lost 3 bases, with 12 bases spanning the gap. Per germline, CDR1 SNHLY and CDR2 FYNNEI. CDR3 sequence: CASRQQNIGNTIYF. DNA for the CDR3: TGTGCCAGCAGACAACAGAACATTGGAAACACCATATATTTT. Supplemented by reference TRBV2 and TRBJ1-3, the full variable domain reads EPEVTQTPSHQVTQMGQEVILRCVPISNHLYFYWYRQILGQKVEFLVSFYNNEISEKSEIFDDQFSVERPDGSNFTLKIRSTKLEDSAMYFCASRQQNIGNTIYFGEGSWLTVV.

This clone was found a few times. CDR3 nucleotides: TGTGCCAGCTCACCAACCAGCCAAGAGACCCAGTACTTC. It encodes CASSPTSQETQYF. The chain is built from TRBV18 and TRBJ2-5, with unresolved D. V dropped 2 bases and J dropped 1 base, with 5 bases sitting between them. The germline V gene has CDR1 KGHSH and CDR2 LQKENI. This CDR3 spans 13 amino acids.

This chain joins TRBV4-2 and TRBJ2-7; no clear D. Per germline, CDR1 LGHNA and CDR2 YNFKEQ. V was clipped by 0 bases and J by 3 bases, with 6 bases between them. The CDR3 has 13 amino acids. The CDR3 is CASSQEFRYEQYF. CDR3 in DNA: TGTGCCAGCAGCCAAGAGTTTCGCTACGAGCAGTACTTC.

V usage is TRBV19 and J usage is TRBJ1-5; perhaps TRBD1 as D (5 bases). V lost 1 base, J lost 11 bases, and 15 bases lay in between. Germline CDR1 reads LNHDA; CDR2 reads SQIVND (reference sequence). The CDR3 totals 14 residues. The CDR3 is CASSIVGVAGAQHF. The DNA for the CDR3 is TGTGCCAGTAGTATAGTGGGGGTAGCGGGGGCCCAGCATTTT.

The CDR3 loop is CASSVTVSGELFF. The CDR3 DNA follows: TGTGCCAGCAGCGTAACGGTGTCCGGGGAGCTGTTTTTT. This sequence joins TRBV9 and TRBJ2-2, with D hard to call. Per the germline V gene, CDR1 is SGDLS and CDR2 is YYNGEE. V lost 1 base to trimming and J lost 6 bases, with 7 bases between them. The CDR3 spans 13 residues.

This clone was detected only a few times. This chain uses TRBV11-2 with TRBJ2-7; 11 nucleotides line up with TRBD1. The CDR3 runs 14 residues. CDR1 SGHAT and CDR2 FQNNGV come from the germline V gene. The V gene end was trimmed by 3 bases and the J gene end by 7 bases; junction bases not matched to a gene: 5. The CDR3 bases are TGTGCCAGCAGCTTTGGACAGGGGGCGCGAGAGCAGTACTTC. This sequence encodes CASSFGQGAREQYF.

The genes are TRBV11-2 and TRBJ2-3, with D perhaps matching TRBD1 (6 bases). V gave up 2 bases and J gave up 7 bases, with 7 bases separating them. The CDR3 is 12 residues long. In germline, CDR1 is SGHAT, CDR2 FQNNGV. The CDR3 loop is CASSLRGNTQYF. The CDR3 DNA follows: TGTGCCAGCAGCTTAAGGGGGAATACGCAGTATTTT. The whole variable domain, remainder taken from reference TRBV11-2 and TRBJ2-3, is EAGVAQSPRYKIIEKRQSVAFWCNPISGHATLYWYQQILGQGPKLLIQFQNNGVVDDSQLPKDRFSAERLKGVDSTLKIQPAKLEDSAVYLCASSLRGNTQYFGPGTRLTVL.

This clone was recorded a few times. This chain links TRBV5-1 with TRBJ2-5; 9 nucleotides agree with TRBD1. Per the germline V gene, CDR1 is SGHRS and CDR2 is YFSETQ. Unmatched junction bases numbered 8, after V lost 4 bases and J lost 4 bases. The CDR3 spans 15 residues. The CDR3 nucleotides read TGCGCCAGCAGCCTGGGGACAGGGCAGGGAGAGACCCAGTACTTC. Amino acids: CASSLGTGQGETQYF.

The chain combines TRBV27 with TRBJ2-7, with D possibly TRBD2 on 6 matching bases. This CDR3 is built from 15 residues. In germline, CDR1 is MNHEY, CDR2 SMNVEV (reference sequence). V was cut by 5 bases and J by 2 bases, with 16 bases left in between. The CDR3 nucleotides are TGTGCCAGCAGTGGGGGTGGCCAGCGGGCCTACGAGCAGTACTTC. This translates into CASSGGGQRAYEQYF.

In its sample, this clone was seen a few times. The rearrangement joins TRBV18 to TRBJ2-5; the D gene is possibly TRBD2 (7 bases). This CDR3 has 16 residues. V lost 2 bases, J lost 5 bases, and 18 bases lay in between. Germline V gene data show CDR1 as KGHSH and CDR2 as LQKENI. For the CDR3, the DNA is TGTGCCAGCTCACCAAATATCGGCGGGGGCAGTGAGACCCAGTACTTC. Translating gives CASSPNIGGGSETQYF.

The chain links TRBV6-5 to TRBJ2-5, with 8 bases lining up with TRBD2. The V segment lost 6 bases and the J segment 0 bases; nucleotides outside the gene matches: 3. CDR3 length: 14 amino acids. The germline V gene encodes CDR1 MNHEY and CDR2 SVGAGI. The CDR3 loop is CASRETSDQETQYF. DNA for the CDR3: TGTGCCAGCAGAGAGACTAGCGACCAAGAGACCCAGTACTTC.

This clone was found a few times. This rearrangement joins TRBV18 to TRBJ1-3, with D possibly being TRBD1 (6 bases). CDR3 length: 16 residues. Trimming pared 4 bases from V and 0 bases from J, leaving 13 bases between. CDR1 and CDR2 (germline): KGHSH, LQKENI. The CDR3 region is CASSLDSLLSGNTIYF. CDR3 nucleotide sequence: TGTGCCAGCTCACTGGACAGCCTCCTCTCTGGAAACACCATATATTTT.

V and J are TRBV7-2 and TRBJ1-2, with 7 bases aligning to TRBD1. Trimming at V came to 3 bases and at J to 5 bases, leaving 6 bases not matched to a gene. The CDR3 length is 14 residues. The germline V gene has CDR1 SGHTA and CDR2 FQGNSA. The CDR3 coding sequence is TGTGCCAGCAGCTTCCGACAGGGACCTTATGGCTACACCTTC. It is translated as CASSFRQGPYGYTF.

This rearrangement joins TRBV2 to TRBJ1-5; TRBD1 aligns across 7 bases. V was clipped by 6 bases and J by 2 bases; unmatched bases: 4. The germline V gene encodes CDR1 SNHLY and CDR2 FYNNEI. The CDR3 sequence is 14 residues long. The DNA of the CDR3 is TGTGCCAGCAGCGACGGGACAGGCAATCAGCCCCAGCATTTT. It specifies CASSDGTGNQPQHF.

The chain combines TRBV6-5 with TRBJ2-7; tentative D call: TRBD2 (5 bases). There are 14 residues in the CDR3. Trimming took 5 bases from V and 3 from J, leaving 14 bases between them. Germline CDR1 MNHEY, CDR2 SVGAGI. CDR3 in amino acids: CASSDRTHSYEQYF. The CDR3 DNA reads TGTGCCAGCAGTGATCGGACTCATAGCTACGAGCAGTACTTC.

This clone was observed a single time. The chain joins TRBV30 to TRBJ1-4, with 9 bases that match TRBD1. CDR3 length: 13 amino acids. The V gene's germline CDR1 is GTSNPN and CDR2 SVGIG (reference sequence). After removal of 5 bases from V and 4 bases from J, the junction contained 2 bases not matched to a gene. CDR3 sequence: CAWGQGNNEKLFF. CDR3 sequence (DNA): TGTGCCTGGGGACAGGGGAATAATGAAAAACTGTTTTTT.